This TCR beta chain was observed in a study of monozygotic twins with inflammatory bowel disease. Note on this clonotype: What it binds is unknown.

Regarding the study as a whole: Possibly because of limited power, concordant and discordant twins showed no difference in repertoire similarity.

Two nested PCRs, of about 16 and 10 cycles, processed TCRalpha and TCRbeta cDNA. After re-calling the 5' RACE reads, TCRdb lists one entry per CDR3 protein, DNA absent. This table lists approximately 330,000 distinct CDR3 sequences. The CDR3 covers 13 residues. Per germline, CDR1 SGHRS and CDR2 YFSETQ. V is TRBV5-1 and J is TRBJ2-7. The sequenced material came from blood. The receptor's source is a human donor with ulcerative colitis or Crohn's disease, or a healthy co-twin of an affected twin (not recorded which). This CDR3 is CASSLGRPEEQYF.